This TCR beta chain derives from a study of blood T cells in healthy people across ages. V lost 4 bases and J 7 bases, leaving 10 bases between the germline ends. Germline V lookup: CDR1 MNHEY, CDR2 SVGAGI. This CDR3 contains 12 residues. Sample-barcoded 5' priming and a J-beta primer mix drove a second PCR of about 7 to 12 cycles. MiXCR was run by TCRdb on the 5' RACE reads, yielding one entry per CDR3 protein. The table records around 800,000 distinct CDR3 sequences, around 45% of them present only once. This clonotype was picked up a small number of times. The sequenced sample was blood. This chain links TRBV6-5 with TRBJ1-2; D is perhaps TRBD1 (6 bases). This TCR was recovered from a man older than 75 in good health. CDR3 in DNA: TGTGCCAGCAGTTCAAGGACAGCTGGCTACACCTTC. It codes for CASSSRTAGYTF.